Listed below are T cell receptor beta chains from one sample, sequenced in a study of blood T cell repertoires in COVID-19. The assay was immunoSEQ multiplex PCR, and TCRdb's table has in-frame clones only and misses some. The sample has over 300,000 clones, 88% seen once. The sequenced material came from PBMCs or T cells enriched from blood (not recorded which). Source of these receptors: a woman in her thirties with acute COVID-19. Each CDR3 is given with its conserved first and last residue. The D gene is left open where the match is weak. Not every row has a clone size; where given, it reads once, few, many or a size class.

j_gene: TRBJ2-5; abundance: .; v_gene: TRBV5-1; d_gene: .; CDR3aa: CASSLVGVQETQYF; CDR3nt: TGCGCCAGCAGCTTGGTAGGGGTTCAAGAGACCCAGTACTTC
j_gene: TRBJ2-7; abundance: .; v_gene: TRBV19; d_gene: TRBD2; CDR3aa: CATGGTGYEQYF; CDR3nt: TGTGCCACGGGGGGGACCGGATACGAGCAGTACTTC
j_gene: TRBJ2-5; abundance: once; v_gene: TRBV30; d_gene: .; CDR3aa: CAWATPLIGIETQYF; CDR3nt: TGTGCCTGGGCCACTCCACTTATCGGTATAGAGACCCAGTACTTC
j_gene: TRBJ1-2; abundance: .; v_gene: TRBV6-5; d_gene: TRBD1; CDR3aa: CASSDSPGGAYGYTF; CDR3nt: TGTGCCAGCAGTGACTCTCCAGGGGGCGCCTATGGCTACACCTTC
j_gene: TRBJ1-2; abundance: .; v_gene: TRBV3-1/TRBV3-2; d_gene: .; CDR3aa: CASSHGAGNYGYTF; CDR3nt: TGTGCCAGCAGCCATGGGGCAGGAAACTATGGCTACACCTTC
j_gene: TRBJ2-7; abundance: .; v_gene: TRBV5-1; d_gene: .; CDR3aa: CASSPQGRQGYEQYF; CDR3nt: TGCGCCAGCAGCCCACAGGGAAGGCAGGGCTACGAGCAGTACTTC
j_gene: TRBJ1-6; abundance: .; v_gene: TRBV3-1/TRBV3-2; d_gene: .; CDR3aa: CASRIDSSNSPLHF; CDR3nt: TGTGCCAGCAGAATCGACAGTTCAAATTCACCCCTCCACTTT
j_gene: TRBJ2-2; abundance: .; v_gene: TRBV30; d_gene: TRBD1; CDR3aa: CAWSPSPRDRGYTGELFF; CDR3nt: TGTGCCTGGAGTCCCTCACCCCGGGACAGGGGTTACACCGGGGAGCTGTTTTTT
j_gene: TRBJ2-3; abundance: .; v_gene: TRBV5-6; d_gene: .; CDR3aa: CASSVGLFGSTDTQYF; CDR3nt: TGTGCCAGCAGCGTGGGACTCTTTGGGAGCACAGATACGCAGTATTTT
j_gene: TRBJ1-5; abundance: .; v_gene: TRBV18; d_gene: TRBD1; CDR3aa: CASSQDRGTNSNQPQHF; CDR3nt: TGTGCCAGCTCACAGGACAGGGGGACCAATAGCAATCAGCCCCAGCATTTT
j_gene: TRBJ2-7; abundance: .; v_gene: TRBV24-1; d_gene: TRBD1; CDR3aa: CATSDLQRTGSNEQYF; CDR3nt: TGTGCCACCAGTGATTTACAGCGGACAGGGTCGAACGAGCAGTACTTC
j_gene: TRBJ2-2; abundance: .; v_gene: TRBV9; d_gene: .; CDR3aa: CASSVSTINTGELFF; CDR3nt: TGTGCCAGCAGCGTTTCTACCATAAACACCGGGGAGCTGTTTTTT
j_gene: TRBJ2-7; abundance: .; v_gene: TRBV2; d_gene: TRBD1; CDR3aa: CASSDPRQGGEQYF; CDR3nt: TGTGCCAGCAGTGACCCCAGACAGGGGGGCGAGCAGTACTTC
j_gene: TRBJ1-6; abundance: .; v_gene: TRBV7-9; d_gene: TRBD1; CDR3aa: CASSPGQGIDSPLHF; CDR3nt: TGTGCCAGCAGCCCGGGACAGGGAATAGATTCACCCCTCCACTTT
j_gene: TRBJ2-7; abundance: .; v_gene: TRBV15; d_gene: .; CDR3aa: CATSRAGRLEGQYF; CDR3nt: TGTGCCACCAGCAGAGCGGGGAGACTTGAGGGGCAGTACTTC
j_gene: TRBJ2-1; abundance: .; v_gene: TRBV28; d_gene: .; CDR3aa: CASSTDWEQFF; CDR3nt: TGTGCCAGCAGTACGGACTGGGAGCAGTTCTTC
j_gene: TRBJ1-4; abundance: .; v_gene: TRBV19; d_gene: .; CDR3aa: CASSPTEINEKLFF; CDR3nt: TGTGCCAGTAGCCCGACAGAAATAAATGAAAAACTGTTTTTT
j_gene: TRBJ2-7; abundance: .; v_gene: TRBV27; d_gene: TRBD1; CDR3aa: CASSFDRGVQYF; CDR3nt: TGTGCCAGCAGTTTTGACAGGGGCGTGCAGTACTTC
j_gene: TRBJ1-3; abundance: .; v_gene: TRBV18; d_gene: .; CDR3aa: CASSRMGSSGNTIYF; CDR3nt: TGTGCCAGCTCACGGATGGGGAGCTCTGGAAACACCATATATTTT
j_gene: TRBJ2-2; abundance: .; v_gene: TRBV7-2; d_gene: TRBD2; CDR3aa: CASSLLAGTNTGELFF; CDR3nt: TGTGCCAGCAGCTTATTAGCGGGGACGAACACCGGGGAGCTGTTTTTT
j_gene: TRBJ2-1; abundance: .; v_gene: TRBV4-3; d_gene: TRBD2; CDR3aa: CASSQDPAGGINEQFF; CDR3nt: TGCGCCAGCAGCCAAGATCCAGCGGGGGGTATCAATGAGCAGTTCTTC
j_gene: TRBJ2-3; abundance: .; v_gene: TRBV24-1; d_gene: TRBD1; CDR3aa: CATSDTGTGKESQYF; CDR3nt: TGTGCCACCAGTGATACCGGGACAGGGAAAGAGTCGCAGTATTTT
j_gene: TRBJ1-6; abundance: few; v_gene: TRBV2; d_gene: .; CDR3aa: CASRFTVAGDSPLHF; CDR3nt: TGTGCCAGCAGATTTACGGTGGCGGGTGATTCACCCCTCCACTTT
j_gene: TRBJ2-5; abundance: once; v_gene: TRBV5-1; d_gene: TRBD2; CDR3aa: CASSLASGGETQYF; CDR3nt: TGCGCCAGCAGCTTGGCCAGCGGGGGGGAGACCCAGTACTTC
j_gene: TRBJ2-1; abundance: .; v_gene: TRBV11-2; d_gene: .; CDR3aa: CASSFDRAGDEQFF; CDR3nt: TGTGCCAGCAGCTTCGACCGGGCGGGCGATGAGCAGTTCTTC
j_gene: TRBJ1-5; abundance: .; v_gene: TRBV6-5; d_gene: TRBD1; CDR3aa: CASSGRQGAQPQHF; CDR3nt: TGTGCCAGCAGCGGACGACAGGGGGCTCAGCCCCAGCATTTT
j_gene: TRBJ1-3; abundance: .; v_gene: TRBV5-1; d_gene: .; CDR3aa: CASSLTGSGNTIYF; CDR3nt: TGCGCCAGCAGCTTGACAGGGTCTGGAAACACCATATATTTT
j_gene: TRBJ1-2; abundance: .; v_gene: TRBV18; d_gene: .; CDR3aa: CASSPTTASDGYTF; CDR3nt: TGTGCCAGCTCACCGACGACAGCCTCCGATGGCTACACCTTC
j_gene: TRBJ2-7; abundance: .; v_gene: TRBV30; d_gene: TRBD1; CDR3aa: CVTGTGSNEQYF; CDR3nt: TGTGTCACCGGGACAGGGTCAAACGAGCAGTACTTC
j_gene: TRBJ2-7; abundance: .; v_gene: TRBV15; d_gene: TRBD1; CDR3aa: CATSRVPRGHYEQYF; CDR3nt: TGTGCCACCAGCAGAGTACCGAGGGGGCACTACGAGCAGTACTTC
j_gene: TRBJ1-5; abundance: .; v_gene: TRBV3-1/TRBV3-2; d_gene: .; CDR3aa: CASSHRQGWPQHF; CDR3nt: TGTGCCAGCAGTCATAGGCAGGGTTGGCCCCAGCATTTT
j_gene: TRBJ1-2; abundance: .; v_gene: TRBV5-1; d_gene: .; CDR3aa: CASSLDSNTYGYTF; CDR3nt: TGCGCCAGCAGCTTGGACAGTAACACCTATGGCTACACCTTC
j_gene: TRBJ2-5; abundance: .; v_gene: TRBV1; d_gene: .; CDR3aa: CTSSPRVAGTPRQETQYF; CDR3nt: TGCACCAGCAGCCCGAGGGTAGCGGGGACCCCTAGGCAAGAGACCCAGTACTTC
j_gene: TRBJ1-2; abundance: once; v_gene: TRBV15; d_gene: .; CDR3aa: CATSRGERGSYGYTF; CDR3nt: TGTGCCACCAGCAGAGGCGAGAGGGGGTCCTATGGCTACACCTTC
j_gene: TRBJ2-7; abundance: .; v_gene: TRBV11-3; d_gene: .; CDR3aa: CASSRGPEQYF; CDR3nt: TGTGCCAGCAGCCGCGGGCCCGAGCAGTACTTC
j_gene: TRBJ1-2; abundance: .; v_gene: TRBV5-8; d_gene: TRBD1; CDR3aa: CASSSTGSHYGYTF; CDR3nt: TGTGCCAGCAGCTCGACAGGGTCTCACTATGGCTACACCTTC
j_gene: TRBJ1-1; abundance: .; v_gene: TRBV6-5; d_gene: TRBD1; CDR3aa: CASRSGQGNTEAFF; CDR3nt: TGTGCCAGCCGATCTGGACAGGGGAACACTGAAGCTTTCTTT
j_gene: TRBJ2-2; abundance: .; v_gene: TRBV19; d_gene: .; CDR3aa: CASTPWSSGPAGAGELFF; CDR3nt: TGTGCCAGTACCCCCTGGTCATCTGGTCCAGCCGGGGCCGGGGAGCTGTTTTTT
j_gene: TRBJ1-2; abundance: .; v_gene: TRBV6-2/TRBV6-3; d_gene: TRBD1; CDR3aa: CASSYRILGQTANYGYTF; CDR3nt: TGTGCCAGCAGTTACAGGATATTGGGACAGACGGCAAACTATGGCTACACCTTC
j_gene: TRBJ1-6; abundance: .; v_gene: TRBV12-3/TRBV12-4; d_gene: TRBD1; CDR3aa: CASRTDREALHF; CDR3nt: TGTGCCAGCAGGACTGACAGGGAGGCCCTCCACTTT
j_gene: TRBJ2-4; abundance: .; v_gene: TRBV6-5; d_gene: .; CDR3aa: CASSSLRQVAKNIQYF; CDR3nt: TGTGCCAGCAGTTCCCTCAGACAGGTCGCCAAAAACATTCAGTACTTC
j_gene: TRBJ1-1; abundance: once; v_gene: TRBV30; d_gene: .; CDR3aa: CAWSSGQNSTEAFF; CDR3nt: TGTGCCTGGAGTAGTGGACAGAACTCCACTGAAGCTTTCTTT
j_gene: TRBJ1-5; abundance: .; v_gene: TRBV5-8; d_gene: TRBD1; CDR3aa: CASTPPPWDRVLWGQPQHF; CDR3nt: TGTGCCAGCACCCCCCCACCGTGGGACAGGGTATTGTGGGGTCAGCCCCAGCATTTT
j_gene: TRBJ2-3; abundance: once; v_gene: TRBV5-1; d_gene: TRBD2; CDR3aa: CASSGTISADTQYF; CDR3nt: TGCGCCAGCAGCGGGACTATTTCAGCAGATACGCAGTATTTT
j_gene: TRBJ2-7; abundance: .; v_gene: TRBV5-1; d_gene: TRBD1; CDR3aa: CASSPLGQGVGEQYF; CDR3nt: TGCGCCAGCAGCCCTCTCGGACAGGGCGTCGGCGAGCAGTACTTC
j_gene: TRBJ1-2; abundance: .; v_gene: TRBV5-6; d_gene: TRBD1; CDR3aa: CASSLDSGQLARGYTF; CDR3nt: TGTGCCAGCAGCTTGGACTCGGGACAGTTGGCACGGGGCTACACCTTC
j_gene: TRBJ2-1; abundance: few; v_gene: TRBV2; d_gene: TRBD2; CDR3aa: CASRWLAGANEQFF; CDR3nt: TGTGCCAGCAGATGGCTAGCGGGGGCGAATGAGCAGTTCTTC
j_gene: TRBJ1-5; abundance: .; v_gene: TRBV4-2; d_gene: .; CDR3aa: CASSSTRGSNQPQHF; CDR3nt: TGTGCCAGCAGTTCGACTAGAGGGAGCAATCAGCCCCAGCATTTT
j_gene: TRBJ2-7; abundance: .; v_gene: TRBV24-1; d_gene: TRBD1; CDR3aa: CATFDRGYEQYF; CDR3nt: TGTGCCACCTTCGACAGGGGGTACGAGCAGTACTTC
j_gene: TRBJ2-1; abundance: .; v_gene: TRBV9; d_gene: .; CDR3aa: CAGGVGDLDNEQFF; CDR3nt: TGTGCCGGAGGGGTCGGGGACCTCGACAATGAGCAGTTCTTC
j_gene: TRBJ2-1; abundance: .; v_gene: TRBV29-1; d_gene: .; CDR3aa: CSVEVRHNNEQFF; CDR3nt: TGCAGCGTTGAGGTCAGACATAACAATGAGCAGTTCTTC